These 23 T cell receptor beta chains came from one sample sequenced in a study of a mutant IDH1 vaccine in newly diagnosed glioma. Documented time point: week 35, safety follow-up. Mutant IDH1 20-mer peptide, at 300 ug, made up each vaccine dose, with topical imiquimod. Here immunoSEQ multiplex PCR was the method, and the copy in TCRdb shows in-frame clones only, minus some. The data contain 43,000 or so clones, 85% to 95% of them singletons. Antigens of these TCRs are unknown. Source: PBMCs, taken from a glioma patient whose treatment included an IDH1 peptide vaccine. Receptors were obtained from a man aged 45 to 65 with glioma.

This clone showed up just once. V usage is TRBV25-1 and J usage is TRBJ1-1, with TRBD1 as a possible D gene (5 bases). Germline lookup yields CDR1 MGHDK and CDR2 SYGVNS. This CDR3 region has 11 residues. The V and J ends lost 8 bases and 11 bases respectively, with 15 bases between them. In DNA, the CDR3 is TGTGCCAGCGGCCCTTTAGGGGCTGCTTTCTTT. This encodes CASGPLGAAFF.

The DNA for the CDR3 is TGTGCCAGCAGCTTAAGGGTTCCTGAAGCTTTCTTT. It specifies CASSLRVPEAFF. This chain uses TRBV7-2 with TRBJ1-1; D is undetermined. Germline V lookup: CDR1 SGHTA, CDR2 FQGNSA. The V end lost 2 bases, the J end lost 6 bases, and 7 bases lay between the germline ends. CDR3 length equals 12 residues.

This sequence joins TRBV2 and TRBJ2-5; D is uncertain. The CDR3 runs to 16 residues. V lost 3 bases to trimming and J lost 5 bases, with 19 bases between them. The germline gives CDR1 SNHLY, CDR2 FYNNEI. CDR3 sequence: CASSEDRQVPRETQYF. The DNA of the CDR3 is TGTGCCAGCAGTGAGGATAGGCAGGTCCCTCGGGAGACCCAGTACTTC.

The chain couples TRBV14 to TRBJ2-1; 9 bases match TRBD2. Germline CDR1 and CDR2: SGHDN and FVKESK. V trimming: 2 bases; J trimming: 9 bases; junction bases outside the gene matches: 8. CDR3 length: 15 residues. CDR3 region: CASSQPVGLASEQFF. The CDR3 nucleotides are TGTGCCAGCAGCCAACCCGTGGGACTAGCTAGTGAGCAGTTCTTC. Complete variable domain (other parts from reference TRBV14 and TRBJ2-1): EAGVTQFPSHSVIEKGQTVTLRCDPISGHDNLYWYRRVMGKEIKFLLHFVKESKQDESGMPNNRFLAERTGGTYSTLKVQPAELEDSGVYFCASSQPVGLASEQFFGPGTRLTVL.

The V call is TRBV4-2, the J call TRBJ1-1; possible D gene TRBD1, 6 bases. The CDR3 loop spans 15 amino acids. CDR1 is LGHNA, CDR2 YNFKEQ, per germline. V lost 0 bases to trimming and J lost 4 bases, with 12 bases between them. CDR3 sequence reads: CASSQEPQQGTEAFF. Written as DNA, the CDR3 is TGTGCCAGCAGCCAAGAACCCCAACAGGGCACTGAAGCTTTCTTT.

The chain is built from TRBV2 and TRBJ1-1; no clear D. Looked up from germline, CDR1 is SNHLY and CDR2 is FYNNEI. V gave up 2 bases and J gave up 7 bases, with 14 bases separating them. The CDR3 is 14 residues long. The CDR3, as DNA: TGTGCCAGCAGTGAACCTATGGATACCCATGAAGCTTTCTTT. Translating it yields CASSEPMDTHEAFF.

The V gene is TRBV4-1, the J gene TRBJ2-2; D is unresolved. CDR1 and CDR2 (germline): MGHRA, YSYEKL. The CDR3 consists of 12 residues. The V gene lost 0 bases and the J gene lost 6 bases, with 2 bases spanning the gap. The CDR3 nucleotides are TGCGCCAGCAGCCAAGAAGCCGGGGAGCTGTTTTTT. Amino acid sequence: CASSQEAGELFF.

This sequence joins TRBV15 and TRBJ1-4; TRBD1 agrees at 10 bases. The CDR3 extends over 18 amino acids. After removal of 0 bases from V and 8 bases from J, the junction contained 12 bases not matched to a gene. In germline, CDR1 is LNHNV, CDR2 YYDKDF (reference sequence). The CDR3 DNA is TGTGCCACCAGCAGAGACGGGGACAGGGGTTTAATGAAGGAAAAACTGTTTTTT. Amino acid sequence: CATSRDGDRGLMKEKLFF.

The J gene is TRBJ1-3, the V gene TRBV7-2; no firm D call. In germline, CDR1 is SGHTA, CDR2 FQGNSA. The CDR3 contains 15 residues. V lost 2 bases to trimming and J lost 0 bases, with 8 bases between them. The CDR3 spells CASSLSPGSGNTIYF. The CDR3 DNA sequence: TGTGCCAGCAGCTTATCTCCGGGCTCTGGAAACACCATATATTTT.

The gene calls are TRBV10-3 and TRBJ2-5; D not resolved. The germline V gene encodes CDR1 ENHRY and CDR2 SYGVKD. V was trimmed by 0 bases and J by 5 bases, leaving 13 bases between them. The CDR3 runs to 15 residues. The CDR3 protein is CAISESLNGWETQYF. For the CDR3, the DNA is TGTGCCATCAGTGAGTCGCTTAACGGTTGGGAGACCCAGTACTTC.

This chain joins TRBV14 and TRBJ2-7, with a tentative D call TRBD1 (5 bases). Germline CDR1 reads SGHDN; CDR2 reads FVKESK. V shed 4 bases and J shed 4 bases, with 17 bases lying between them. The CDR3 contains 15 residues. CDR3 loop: CASSPRQGGFYEQYF. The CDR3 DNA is TGTGCCAGCAGCCCCCGGCAGGGTGGTTTTTACGAGCAGTACTTC.

This CDR3 reads CASSPGTHSTDTQYF. The CDR3 nucleotides are TGTGCCAGCAGTCCCGGGACACACAGCACAGATACGCAGTATTTT. V is TRBV2 and J is TRBJ2-3, with D tentatively TRBD1 (6 bases). The CDR3 covers 15 residues. Germline V gene sequence: CDR1 SNHLY, CDR2 FYNNEI. Trimming pared 5 bases from V and 0 bases from J, leaving 12 bases between.

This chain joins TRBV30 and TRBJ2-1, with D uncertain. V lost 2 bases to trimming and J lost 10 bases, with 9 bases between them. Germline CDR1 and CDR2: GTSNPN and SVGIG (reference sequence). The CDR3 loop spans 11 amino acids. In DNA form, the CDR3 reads TGTGCCTGGAGTAAACGGACCGAGCAGTTCTTC. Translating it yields CAWSKRTEQFF.

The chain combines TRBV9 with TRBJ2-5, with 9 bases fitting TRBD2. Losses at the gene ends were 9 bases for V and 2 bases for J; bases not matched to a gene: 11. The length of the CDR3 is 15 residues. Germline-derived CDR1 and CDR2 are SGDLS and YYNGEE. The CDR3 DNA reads TGTGCCACTCTAGCGGGGTATCGGGATCAAGAGACCCAGTACTTC. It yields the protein CATLAGYRDQETQYF. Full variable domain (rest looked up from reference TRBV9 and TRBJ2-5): DSGVTQTPKHLITATGQRVTLRCSPRSGDLSVYWYQQSLDQGLQFLIQYYNGEERAKGNILERFSAQQFPDLHSELNLSSLELGDSALYFCATLAGYRDQETQYFGPGTRLLVL.

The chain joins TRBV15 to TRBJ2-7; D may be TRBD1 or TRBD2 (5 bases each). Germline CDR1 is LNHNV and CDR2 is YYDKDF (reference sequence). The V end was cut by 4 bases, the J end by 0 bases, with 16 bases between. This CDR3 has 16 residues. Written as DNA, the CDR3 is TGTGCCACCAGCACGAGGGGTCAGGCGAGCTCCTACGAGCAGTACTTC. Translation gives CATSTRGQASSYEQYF.

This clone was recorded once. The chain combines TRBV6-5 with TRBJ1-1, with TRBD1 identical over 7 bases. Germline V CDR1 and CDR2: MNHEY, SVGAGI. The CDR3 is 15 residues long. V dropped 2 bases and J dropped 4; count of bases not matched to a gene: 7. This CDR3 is CASSYLQGSATEAFF. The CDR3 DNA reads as TGTGCCAGCAGTTACCTACAGGGGTCGGCCACTGAAGCTTTCTTT.

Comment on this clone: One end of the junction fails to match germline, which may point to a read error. CDR3 sequence reads: CASSLAGPDTQYF. CDR3 DNA sequence: TGTGCTAGCAGCTTAGCGGGGCCGGATACGCAGTATTTT. The chain recombines TRBV7-7 with TRBJ2-3, with 8 positions matching TRBD2. The CDR3 loop spans 13 amino acids. Germline assignment: CDR1 SSHAT and CDR2 FNYEAQ (reference sequence). The entire variable domain, with the rest obtained from reference TRBV7-7 and TRBJ2-3, is as follows: GAGVSQSPRYKVTKRGQDVTLRCDPISSHATLYWYQQALGQGPEFLTYFNYEAQPDKSGLPSDRFSAERPEGSISTLTIQRTEQRDSAMYRCASSLAGPDTQYFGPGTRLTVL.

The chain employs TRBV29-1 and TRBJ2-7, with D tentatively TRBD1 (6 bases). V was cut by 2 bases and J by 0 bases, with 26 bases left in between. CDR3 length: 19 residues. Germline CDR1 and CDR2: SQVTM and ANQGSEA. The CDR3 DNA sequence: TGCAGCGTTGAAAAGGTGGCAAGGGACAAGGCCCTAAGCTCCTACGAGCAGTACTTC. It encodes CSVEKVARDKALSSYEQYF.

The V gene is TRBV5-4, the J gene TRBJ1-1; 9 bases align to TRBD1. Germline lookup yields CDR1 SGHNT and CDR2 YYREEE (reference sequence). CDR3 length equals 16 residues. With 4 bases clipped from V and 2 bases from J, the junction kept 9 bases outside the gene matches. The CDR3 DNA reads TGTGCCAGCAGCCCCCCCGGGACAGGGACCAACACTGAAGCTTTCTTT. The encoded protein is CASSPPGTGTNTEAFF.

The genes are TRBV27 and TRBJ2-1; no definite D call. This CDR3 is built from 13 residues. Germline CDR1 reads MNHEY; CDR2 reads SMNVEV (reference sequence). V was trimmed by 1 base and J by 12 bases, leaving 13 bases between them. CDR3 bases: TGTGCCAGCAGTTTATGGGGTATGGCCGCGCAGTTCTTC. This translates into CASSLWGMAAQFF.

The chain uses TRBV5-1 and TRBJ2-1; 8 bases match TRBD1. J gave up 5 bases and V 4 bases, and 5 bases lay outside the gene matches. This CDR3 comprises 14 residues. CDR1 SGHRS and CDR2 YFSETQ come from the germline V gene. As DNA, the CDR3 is TGCGCCAGCAGCCCAGGGGGCAGACACAATGAGCAGTTCTTC. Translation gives CASSPGGRHNEQFF. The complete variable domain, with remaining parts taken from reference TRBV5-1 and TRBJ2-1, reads KAGVTQTPRYLIKTRGQQVTLSCSPISGHRSVSWYQQTPGQGLQFLFEYFSETQRNKGNFPGRFSGRQFSNSRSEMNVSTLELGDSALYLCASSPGGRHNEQFFGPGTRLTVL.

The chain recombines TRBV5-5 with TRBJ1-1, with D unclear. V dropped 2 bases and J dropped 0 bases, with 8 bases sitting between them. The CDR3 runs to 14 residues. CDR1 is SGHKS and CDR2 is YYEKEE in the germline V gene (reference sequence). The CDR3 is CASSFVLVNTEAFF. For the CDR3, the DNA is TGTGCCAGCAGCTTCGTATTGGTGAACACTGAAGCTTTCTTT.

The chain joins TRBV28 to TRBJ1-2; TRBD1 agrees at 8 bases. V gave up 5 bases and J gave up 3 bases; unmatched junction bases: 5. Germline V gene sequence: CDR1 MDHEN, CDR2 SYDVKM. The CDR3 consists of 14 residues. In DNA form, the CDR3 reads TGTGCCAGCAGTGGACCGACAGGGGACTATGGCTACACCTTC. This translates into CASSGPTGDYGYTF.